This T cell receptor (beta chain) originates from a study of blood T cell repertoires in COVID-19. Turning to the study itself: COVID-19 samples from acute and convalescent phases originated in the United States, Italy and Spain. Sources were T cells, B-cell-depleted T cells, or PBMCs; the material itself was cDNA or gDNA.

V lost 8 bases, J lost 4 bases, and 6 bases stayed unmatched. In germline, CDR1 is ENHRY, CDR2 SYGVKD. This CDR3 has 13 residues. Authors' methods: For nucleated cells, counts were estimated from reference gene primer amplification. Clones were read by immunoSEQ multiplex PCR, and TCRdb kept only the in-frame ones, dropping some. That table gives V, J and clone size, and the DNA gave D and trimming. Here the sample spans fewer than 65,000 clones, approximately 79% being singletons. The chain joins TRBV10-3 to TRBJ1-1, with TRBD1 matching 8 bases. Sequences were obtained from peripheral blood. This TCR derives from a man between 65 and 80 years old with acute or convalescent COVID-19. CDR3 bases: TGTGCCATCTCCGGACAGGGATTCACTGAAGCTTTCTTT. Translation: CAISGQGFTEAFF.